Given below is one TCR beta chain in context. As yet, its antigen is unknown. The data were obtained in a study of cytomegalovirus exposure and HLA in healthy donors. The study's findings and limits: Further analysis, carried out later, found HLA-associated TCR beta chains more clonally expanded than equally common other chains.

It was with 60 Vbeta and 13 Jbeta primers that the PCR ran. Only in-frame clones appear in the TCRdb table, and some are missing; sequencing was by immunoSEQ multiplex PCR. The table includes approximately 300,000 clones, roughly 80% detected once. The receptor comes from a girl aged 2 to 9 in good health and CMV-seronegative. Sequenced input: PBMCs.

In nucleotides, the CDR3 is TGTTCCACCATAACTCTTCCCATACAGGGGATGAACACTGAAGCTTTCTTT. Amino acid sequence: CSTITLPIQGMNTEAFF. This chain joins TRBV7-9 and TRBJ1-1; 7 bases map to TRBD1. The germline V gene has CDR1 SEHNR and CDR2 FQNEAQ (reference sequence). This CDR3 is built from 17 residues.